The 29 T cell receptor beta chains reported below all come from one sample, sequenced in a study of T cells after yellow fever vaccination. TCRdb processed the 5' RACE reads anew with MiXCR; each CDR3 protein has one entry. The sample shows more than 350,000 distinct CDR3 sequences, around 10% of them seen only once. The sequenced sample was PBMCs, obtained on the day of the first yellow fever vaccination. Every receptor here comes from a man aged 18 to 35 who received the YFV17D yellow fever vaccine.

The V and J genes are TRBV24-1 and TRBJ2-5; a weak D match, TRBD2 (6 bases). Germline loops: CDR1 KGHDR, CDR2 SFDVKD. The length of the CDR3 is 14 residues. With 7 bases removed from V and 5 bases from J, the gap between germline ends came to 16 bases. This chain's CDR3 is CATSAPDRGETQYF. CDR3 nucleotides: TGTGCCACCAGCGCGCCCGACCGGGGGGAGACCCAGTACTTC.

The gene calls are TRBV15 and TRBJ2-2; D gene uncertain. CDR1 LNHNV and CDR2 YYDKDF come from the germline V gene (reference sequence). The CDR3 is made up of 13 amino acids. Between the trimmed V and J ends, which lost 0 bases and 5 bases, there was a span of 4 bases. The CDR3 region has the DNA TGTGCCACCAGCAGAGATCGGACCGGGGAGCTGTTTTTT. Translation: CATSRDRTGELFF.

The CDR3 reads CASSLAGGPAETQYF. The CDR3 nucleotides are TGTGCCAGCAGCTTAGCGGGGGGCCCCGCGGAGACCCAGTACTTC. The chain links TRBV7-2 to TRBJ2-5; TRBD1 or TRBD2 may be the D gene (6 bases each). Germline loops: CDR1 SGHTA, CDR2 FQGNSA. The CDR3 runs to 15 residues. V gave up 0 bases and J gave up 5 bases, with 13 bases separating them.

This chain joins TRBV6-5 and TRBJ2-1, with D possibly being TRBD2 (6 bases). Germline assignment: CDR1 MNHEY and CDR2 SVGAGI. The CDR3 is made up of 14 amino acids. V lost 5 bases, J lost 6 bases, and 14 bases lay in between. The DNA for the CDR3 is TGTGCCAGCAGTCCTCGGCGGGGAGCCAATGAGCAGTTCTTC. Amino acids: CASSPRRGANEQFF.

This clonotype occurred many times. The gene calls are TRBV12-3 or TRBV12-4 and TRBJ1-5, with D possibly being TRBD1 (6 bases). Between the trimmed V and J ends, which lost 3 bases and 4 bases, there was a span of 7 bases. The CDR3 contains 13 residues. The CDR3 protein is CASSFRGNQPQHF. The CDR3 DNA sequence: TGTGCCAGCAGTTTTAGGGGGAATCAGCCCCAGCATTTT.

The chain is built from TRBV11-2 and TRBJ2-1, with D maybe TRBD2 (6 bases). The germline V gene encodes CDR1 SGHAT and CDR2 FQNNGV. The CDR3 is 14 residues long. The V gene lost 2 bases and the J gene lost 8 bases, with 13 bases spanning the gap. The CDR3 reads CASSLTSIVDEQFF. The CDR3 bases are TGTGCCAGCAGCTTAACTAGCATAGTGGATGAGCAGTTCTTC. The full variable domain, rest sourced from reference TRBV11-2 and TRBJ2-1, is EAGVAQSPRYKIIEKRQSVAFWCNPISGHATLYWYQQILGQGPKLLIQFQNNGVVDDSQLPKDRFSAERLKGVDSTLKIQPAKLEDSAVYLCASSLTSIVDEQFFGPGTRLTVL.

This clonotype was counted only a few times. The genes are TRBV5-6 and TRBJ2-1; 7 positions match TRBD2. Germline CDR1 SGHDT, CDR2 YYEEEE. V shed 4 bases and J 0 bases; nucleotides not matched to a gene: 10. The CDR3 is made up of 17 amino acids. The CDR3 nucleotides are TGTGCCAGCAGCGGAGCGGGACTACCTATCTCCTACAATGAGCAGTTCTTC. Amino acid sequence: CASSGAGLPISYNEQFF.

The chain links TRBV11-2 to TRBJ2-5; no reliable D call. Germline V gene data show CDR1 as SGHAT and CDR2 as FQNNGV. CDR3 size: 13 residues. The ends were cut back, 5 bases at V and 6 bases at J, with 13 bases in the middle. The CDR3 nucleotides read TGTGCCAGCAGCCCCCTCGGGTTAAAGACCCAGTACTTC. Its translation: CASSPLGLKTQYF. The whole variable domain, remainder taken from reference TRBV11-2 and TRBJ2-5, is EAGVAQSPRYKIIEKRQSVAFWCNPISGHATLYWYQQILGQGPKLLIQFQNNGVVDDSQLPKDRFSAERLKGVDSTLKIQPAKLEDSAVYLCASSPLGLKTQYFGPGTRLLVL.

In this sample, this clonotype turned up a few times. The chain uses TRBV20-1 and TRBJ1-1, with TRBD1 matching over 7 bases. The trim removed 6 bases at V and 7 bases at J, leaving 8 bases unmatched. This CDR3 has 12 residues. Germline V CDR1 and CDR2: DFQATT, SNEGSKA (reference sequence). CDR3 amino acids: CSALGQVVEAFF. For the CDR3, the DNA is TGCAGTGCACTAGGACAGGTCGTTGAAGCTTTCTTT.

The chain employs TRBV7-9 and TRBJ1-4; 8 bases map to TRBD1. The trim removed 3 bases at V and 5 bases at J, leaving 5 bases unmatched. CDR1 SEHNR and CDR2 FQNEAQ come from the germline V gene (reference sequence). The CDR3 covers 15 residues. The DNA for the CDR3 is TGTGCCAGCAGCTTTACGACAGGGGTGAATGAAAAACTGTTTTTT. Amino acid sequence: CASSFTTGVNEKLFF.

V usage is TRBV12-3 or TRBV12-4 and J usage is TRBJ2-7; 7 nucleotides line up with TRBD1. The ends lost 10 bases at V and 0 bases at J; junction bases unmatched: 6. This CDR3 has 13 residues. Written as DNA, the CDR3 is TGTGCCACAACAGACAGGGTCTCCTACGAGCAGTACTTC. Translating gives CATTDRVSYEQYF.

J is TRBJ2-1 and V is TRBV4-3; a weak D match, TRBD2 (5 bases). CDR1 is LGHNA and CDR2 is YSLEER in the germline V gene. The V and J ends lost 0 bases and 10 bases respectively, with 13 bases between them. CDR3 size: 14 residues. The CDR3 reads CASSQDWAGGEQFF. The CDR3 DNA follows: TGCGCCAGCAGCCAAGATTGGGCCGGAGGAGAGCAGTTCTTC.

This chain uses TRBV25-1 with TRBJ1-5; D gene uncertain. CDR1 MGHDK and CDR2 SYGVNS come from the germline V gene. V lost 6 bases and J 6 bases, leaving 6 bases between the germline ends. This CDR3 comprises 11 residues. CDR3 in amino acids: CASRKRQPQHF. In DNA form, the CDR3 reads TGTGCCAGCAGAAAGCGTCAGCCCCAGCATTTT.

The genes are TRBV20-1 and TRBJ1-6, with D perhaps matching TRBD1 (5 bases). This CDR3 is built from 15 residues. The germline V and J ends were trimmed by 6 bases and 6 bases, with 18 bases remaining between them. Germline assignment: CDR1 DFQATT and CDR2 SNEGSKA (reference sequence). DNA for the CDR3: TGCAGTGCCGACGGGAAGGGCAGGGTTAATTCACCCCTCCACTTT. Amino acid sequence: CSADGKGRVNSPLHF.

The chain uses TRBV4-1 and TRBJ1-4; 9 nucleotides align to TRBD1. Germline trimming cut 3 bases from V and 8 bases from J; bases unmatched to any gene: 4. The CDR3 runs 14 residues. Per the germline V gene, CDR1 is MGHRA and CDR2 is YSYEKL. The CDR3 spells CASSQYDRGEKLFF. In DNA, the CDR3 is TGCGCCAGCAGCCAGTACGACAGGGGGGAAAAACTGTTTTTT.

The chain links TRBV18 to TRBJ2-3; no firm D call. Trimming removed 6 bases from V and 2 bases from J, with 9 bases in between. The CDR3 has 13 residues. CDR1 is KGHSH, CDR2 LQKENI, per germline. CDR3 in DNA: TGTGCCAGCTCCCGAGGCTTCACAGATACGCAGTATTTT. Its translation: CASSRGFTDTQYF.

The gene calls are TRBV2 and TRBJ1-6; D is ambiguous. This CDR3 is built from 14 residues. Germline V gives CDR1 SNHLY, CDR2 FYNNEI. The V and J ends lost 6 bases and 9 bases respectively, with 15 bases between them. CDR3 coding DNA: TGTGCCAGCAGGGTGGCGTCAGGTGGTTCACCCCTCCACTTT. Translation gives CASRVASGGSPLHF.

This clonotype appeared a few times. This sequence joins TRBV12-5 and TRBJ2-7; D remains ambiguous. The germline V and J ends were trimmed by 4 bases and 0 bases, with 7 bases remaining between them. This CDR3 region has 13 residues. Germline V gives CDR1 LGHNT, CDR2 FRNRAP. CDR3 amino acids: CASGSSPSYEQYF. For the CDR3, the DNA is TGTGCTAGTGGTTCTTCCCCCTCCTACGAGCAGTACTTC.

This chain uses TRBV20-1 with TRBJ2-7, with D possibly TRBD1 on 6 matching bases. The V end was cut by 0 bases, the J end by 1 base, with 10 bases between. The germline gives CDR1 DFQATT, CDR2 SNEGSKA (reference sequence). CDR3 size: 14 residues. CDR3 loop: CSARESTGSYEQYV. CDR3 sequence (DNA): TGCAGTGCTAGAGAGTCGACAGGATCCTACGAGCAGTACGTC.

This chain uses TRBV12-3 or TRBV12-4 with TRBJ1-1, with D uncertain. V lost 3 bases to trimming and J lost 7 bases, with 9 bases between them. This CDR3 comprises 12 residues. The CDR3 sequence is CASSFSVIEAFF. The CDR3 bases are TGTGCCAGCAGTTTCTCGGTAATTGAAGCTTTCTTT.

This clonotype has just a few counts. The J gene is TRBJ1-3, the V gene TRBV20-1; no definite D call. This CDR3 is built from 14 residues. V shed 4 bases and J shed 3 bases, with 13 bases lying between them. Germline CDR1 DFQATT, CDR2 SNEGSKA (reference sequence). The CDR3 spells CSAMDTGDGNTIYF. Written as DNA, the CDR3 is TGCAGTGCTATGGATACCGGAGATGGAAACACCATATATTTT.

This clonotype was counted between two and nine times. A read error may account for a junction end that differs from germline. The chain links TRBV14 to TRBJ2-7; D perhaps matches TRBD1 (5 bases). From germline, CDR1 is SGHDN and CDR2 FVKESK. The CDR3 has 11 amino acids. CDR3 bases: TGTGCCAGCAGCCGACAGTATGTGTGCGACTTC. This codes for CASSRQYVCDF.

The V and J genes are TRBV10-3 and TRBJ2-3; D possibly corresponds to TRBD1 (5 bases). The V gene's germline CDR1 is ENHRY and CDR2 SYGVKD. The germline V and J ends were trimmed by 4 bases and 0 bases, with 11 bases remaining between them. The CDR3 is 15 residues long. DNA for the CDR3: TGTGCCATCAGTGCGACAGCTTCTAGCACAGATACGCAGTATTTT. The encoded protein is CAISATASSTDTQYF.

This clonotype came up a few times. The chain carries TRBV18 and TRBJ2-5, with D uncertain. The germline V and J ends were trimmed by 6 bases and 2 bases, with 13 bases remaining between them. Germline V gives CDR1 KGHSH, CDR2 LQKENI. This CDR3 is 14 amino acids long. The CDR3 nucleotides are TGTGCCAGCTCGCCTTACCAACTACAAGAGACCCAGTACTTC. Translation gives CASSPYQLQETQYF.

At least ten counts were recorded for this clonotype. This rearrangement joins TRBV2 to TRBJ2-2; D is perhaps TRBD1 or TRBD2 (6 bases each). Germline V CDR1 and CDR2: SNHLY, FYNNEI. This CDR3 contains 13 residues. Trimming removed 8 bases from V and 4 bases from J, with 11 bases in between. The CDR3 DNA reads as TGTGCCAGCCGGGGGCAGGGCACCGGGGAGCTGTTTTTT. As protein: CASRGQGTGELFF.

In its sample, this clonotype was seen a few times. The chain links TRBV6-1 to TRBJ2-3, with D perhaps TRBD2 (6 bases). CDR1 is MNHNS, CDR2 SASEGT, per germline. V was cut by 8 bases and J by 2 bases, with 14 bases left in between. This CDR3 has 14 amino acids. CDR3 region: CASRRGTLTDTQYF. The CDR3 bases are TGTGCCAGCCGGAGGGGCACTCTCACAGATACGCAGTATTTT.

This clonotype appeared a few times. The V call is TRBV30, the J call TRBJ1-2; maybe TRBD1 (6 bases). The V end was cut by 8 bases, the J end by 6 bases, with 13 bases between. The length of the CDR3 is 11 residues. Per the germline V gene, CDR1 is GTSNPN and CDR2 is SVGIG (reference sequence). CDR3 residues: CARSTGNGYTF. The CDR3 bases are TGTGCCCGTAGTACAGGGAATGGCTACACCTTC.

The chain couples TRBV24-1 to TRBJ2-1; TRBD1 matches at 8 bases. Losses at the gene ends were 0 bases for V and 7 bases for J; bases not matched to a gene: 4. CDR1 is KGHDR, CDR2 SFDVKD, per germline. CDR3 length: 15 amino acids. CDR3 in amino acids: CATSDLGTGANEQFF. As DNA, the CDR3 is TGTGCCACCAGTGATTTGGGGACAGGAGCTAATGAGCAGTTCTTC.

There are a few counts of this clonotype. V usage is TRBV5-1 and J usage is TRBJ2-1, with unresolved D. Germline V gene lookup returns CDR1 SGHRS and CDR2 YFSETQ. V shed 1 base and J shed 5 bases, with 7 bases lying between them. There are 13 residues in the CDR3. CDR3 amino acids: CASSLLSHNEQFF. The DNA of the CDR3 is TGCGCCAGCAGCTTGTTGTCGCACAATGAGCAGTTCTTC.